This entry features one T cell receptor (beta chain) sequence. The specificity of this receptor is unknown. Base qualities are missing; no much larger clone stands one base away. This specimen includes other DNA sequences encoding the same CDR3. The sample is drawn from a study of CD8+ T cells in alopecia areata (dated by TCRdb to 2017 to 2018). About the investigation overall: Treated patients were enrolled in an open-label pilot trial of oral tofacitinib at 5 to 10 mg twice daily for moderate-to-severe alopecia areata. Tofacitinib was administered for 6 to 18 months, and 6 months of follow-up off drug were then conducted to assess delayed response and recurrence. The SALT score, which quantifies the percentage of affected scalp surface area, was used to measure disease severity in treated patients. To study T cell clonal expansion in alopecia areata, the researchers applied high-throughput TCRbeta sequencing to both the C3H/HeJ mouse model and human patients. Scalp tissue and sorted CD4+ and CD8+ peripheral blood T cells from patchy and totalis/universalis alopecia areata patients and from healthy controls were covered by human TCRbeta sequencing. Tofacitinib-treated patients had biopsies at baseline and at 4 and 24 weeks of treatment, with a later scalp biopsy in several patients. Clonality in the scalp was compared among normal scalp (n=4), patchy alopecia areata scalp (n=8), and alopecia totalis/universalis scalp (n=8). The RNA source kit depended on sample type: the PAXgene miRNA kit for fixed scalp, the miRNeasy kit for PBMCs, and the RNeasy kit for mouse skin. TCRbeta CDR3 regions were amplified by immunoSEQ multiplex PCR with 35 Vbeta forward and 13 Jbeta reverse primers. General findings and caveats noted by the study authors: Scalp TCR repertoire analysis is complicated because resident alphabeta T cells in normal human skin are also sequenced, whereas mouse skin is dominated by gammadelta T cells. The treated cohort was small, with a single nonresponder, so links between baseline CD8+ expansion and response need larger studies. Tofacitinib significantly decreased scalp clonality and the number of expanded CD8+ clones among the top 100 scalp clones. Many expanded lesional clones were found to persist in scalp and blood during tofacitinib treatment, and relapse after treatment cessation may be partly explained by this persistence. TCR sequences shared between patients were less clear than in mice, possibly partly because of HLA diversity in the patient population. Lesional scalp, especially in alopecia totalis/universalis, showed higher clonality and more expanded CD8+ clones than normal scalp, suggesting antigenic drive.

Receptors were amplified or captured by the immunoSEQ multiplex PCR assay. RNA was extracted from all samples and reverse transcribed into cDNA as template for TCR sequencing. First-strand cDNA was synthesized using SuperScript III with a 2:1 mix of oligo-dT and random hexamers. Amplification bias was assessed with a synthetic immune receptor repertoire, and residual bias was removed computationally. On the authors' methods: Raw reads were preprocessed for error removal, and CDR3 was defined according to IMGT conventions as running from the conserved cysteine to phenylalanine. To get clonality, Shannon entropy was normalized by log2 of the number of productive unique TCRs and the result was subtracted from 1. Whether scalp clones were CD4 or CD8 was inferred by matching scalp TCRbeta sequences against CD4 and CD8 repertoires sorted from blood. TCRdb took this table from immuneACCESS and kept in-frame rearrangements with V and J called. Such tables lack part of the clones; where checked against another copy, unresolved V genes explain under half of the gap, and the rest is unexplained. V and J calls and clone size follow that table, whereas D and trimming were derived from the DNA. In this sample the table shows 150,000 to 200,000 clones, approximately 67% of which occur a single time. 1.3% of the sample lies in the top ten.

The treatment or condition label here, explained by the study, means: oral pan-JAK inhibitor, 5-10 mg twice daily. From alopecia areata patients, peripheral blood was collected along with lesional scalp punch biopsies. After PBMCs were isolated by density centrifugation and stained for CD3, CD4 and CD8, a FACSAria was used to sort CD4+ and CD8+ T cells. Taken from the germline V gene, the CDR1 and CDR2 loops are ENHRY and SYGVKD. The CDR3, cysteine through phenylalanine, is 11 amino acids long. Only the CDR3 DNA is retained, 33 bases long and in frame from the first base. V sheds 4 bases and J sheds 8 bases, leaving 8 bases between their ends.

This receptor was identified in a human donor with alopecia areata. Sequenced here: CD4+ T cells sorted from blood, sampled between weeks 47 and 50, from a patient treated with tofacitinib. The rearranged segments are TRBV10-3 and TRBJ1-2; a confident D gene designation cannot be given. The CDR3 reads as follows: CAISVGDGYTF. The DNA is as follows: TGTGCCATCAGTGTAGGCGACGGCTACACCTTC.